The sequence of this T cell receptor (beta chain) was determined in a study of blood T cell repertoires in COVID-19 (TCRdb year 2020). Notes on the research overall: Collaborator samples came from the United States, Italy and Spain and covered acute and convalescent phases of COVID-19. The material from the prospective study consisted of cDNA or gDNA derived from T cells, B-cell-depleted T cells, or PBMCs. The dataset comprised deeply sampled blood TCRbeta repertoires from subjects exposed to, actively infected with, or recovered from COVID-19. The repertoires were made available in a free public database intended to serve as a resource for research on the immune response to SARS-CoV-2. The samples were drawn from two sources: the first 160 participants of the ongoing ImmuneRACE study, and 1,000 to 1,500 subjects contributed by 6 global collaborators. A de-identified subject ID, COVID-19 status, age in years and sex were almost always included in the sample metadata. Where available, HLA class I and class II types were obtained from metadata supplied by the sample provider rather than from assay-based typing. On the study overall, not on this receptor specifically: How much clinical and demographic metadata was included differed by source and by participant, and the metadata was provided uncurated.

Reading from cysteine to phenylalanine, the CDR3 counts 14 amino acids. Of all the DNA, just the CDR3 is kept, 42 bases in frame from base 1. The CDR1 and CDR2 encoded by the germline V gene are MDHEN and SYDVKM. Trimming takes 6 bases off V and 0 bases off J; junction bases not matched to a gene: 5. TCRbeta CDR3 regions were amplified from genomic DNA by means of the immunoSEQ Assay, a bias-controlled multiplex PCR. The authors' analysis ran thus. The number of nucleated cells in each sample was estimated from the amplification of reference gene primers within the assay. To quantify the absolute abundance of each unique TCRbeta CDR3 rearrangement, sequence reads were collapsed and filtered. For each sample, productive Simpson clonality was calculated by taking the square root of Simpson's diversity index across productive rearrangements. Drawn from immuneACCESS, this table holds only the in-frame rearrangements with V and J called that TCRdb kept. Clones are partly lost; checked studies trace under half to an unresolved V gene and leave the rest unexplained. That table furnishes V, J and clone size, whereas the DNA furnished D and trimming. This sample lists about 320,000 clones; around 85% were detected once. Clones ranked in the top ten supply 1.5% to 2% of the sample.

Enrolling through a virtual design, the prospective study's participants ranged in age from roughly 18 to 100 years and lived across roughly 24 United States geographic areas. Cohort assignment in the prospective study relied on participant-reported clinical history from a screening survey and a study questionnaire. Exposed participants were defined as having been in contact with someone with a PCR-confirmed or clinician-diagnosed COVID-19 case within 2 weeks of study entry. Each participant in the prospective study had whole blood, serum and a nasopharyngeal or oropharyngeal swab collected by mobile phlebotomists. Additional blood draws and questionnaires over an approximately 2-month period could optionally be provided by prospective study participants. Before DNA extraction, blood samples from the prospective study were shipped at room temperature or frozen. Notes on this clone: It has no known antigen specificity. The sample holds no much larger clone one base away, and base qualities are not on file.

The source is a woman under 40 who had been exposed to COVID-19. The source material was PBMCs or T cells enriched from blood (not recorded which). The chain is assembled from TRBV28 and TRBJ2-7, and 7 junction bases match TRBD2. The CDR3 loop reads CASRISGGSYEQYF. The nucleotide sequence reads TGTGCCAGCAGGATCTCGGGAGGCTCCTACGAGCAGTACTTC.